The clone carrying this T cell receptor beta chain was picked up a small number of times. Antigen: not known. These data are taken from a study of identifying expanded T cells in peripheral blood. Collection occurred without any documented infections or immune events in donors. Assay: immunoSEQ multiplex PCR; the TCRdb copy retains only in-frame clones and omits some. Of under 100,000 clones in the sample, 85% were seen once. Findings and limits, study-wide: Across healthy donors, higher total template counts meant significantly greater roughly 2-week count variance. Technical replicates showed approximately 1.2 changed clones; roughly two weeks roughly 16; four weeks 19.

The germline V gene has CDR1 SGHDT and CDR2 YYEEEE. The CDR3 is 18 residues long. The V end was cut by 0 bases, the J end by 5 bases, with 20 bases between. The rearrangement uses TRBV5-6 and TRBJ2-2; tentatively, D is TRBD1 (7 bases). This receptor was identified in a person aged 18 to 75 in good health. The specimen sequenced was blood. The CDR3 DNA is TGTGCCAGCAGCTTGGGACCGGGACAGCGAGGGGGGACCGGGGAGCTGTTTTTT. This translates into CASSLGPGQRGGTGELFF.